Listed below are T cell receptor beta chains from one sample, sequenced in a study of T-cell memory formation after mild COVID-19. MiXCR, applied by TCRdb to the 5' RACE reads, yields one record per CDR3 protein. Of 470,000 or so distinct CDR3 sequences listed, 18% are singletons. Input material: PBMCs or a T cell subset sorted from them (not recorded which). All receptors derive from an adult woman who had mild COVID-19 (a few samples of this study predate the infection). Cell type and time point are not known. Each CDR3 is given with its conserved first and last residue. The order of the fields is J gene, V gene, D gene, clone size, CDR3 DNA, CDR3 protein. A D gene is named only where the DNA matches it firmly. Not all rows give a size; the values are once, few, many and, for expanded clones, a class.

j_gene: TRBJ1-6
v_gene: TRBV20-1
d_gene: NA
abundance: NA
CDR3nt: TGCAGTCATGAGCCCCCTTCAAGCTCCTATAATTCACCCCTCCACTTT
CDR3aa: CSHEPPSSSYNSPLHF

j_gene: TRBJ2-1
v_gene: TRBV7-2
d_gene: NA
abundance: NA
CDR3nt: TGTGCCAGCAGCTTAGGAGCTAGCCGCCAAGGTCGGTTCTTC
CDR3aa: CASSLGASRQGRFF

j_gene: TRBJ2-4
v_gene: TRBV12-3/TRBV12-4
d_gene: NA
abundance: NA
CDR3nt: TGTGCCAGCAGGGGGGGAGTGGCCAAAAACATTCAGTACTTC
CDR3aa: CASRGGVAKNIQYF

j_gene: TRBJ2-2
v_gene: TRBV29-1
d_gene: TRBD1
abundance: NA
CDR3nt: TGCAGCGTTGAAGCGGGGACAGGCCTCACCGGGGAGCTGTTTTTT
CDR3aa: CSVEAGTGLTGELFF

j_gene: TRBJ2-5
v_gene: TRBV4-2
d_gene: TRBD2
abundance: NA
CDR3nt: TGTGCCAGCAGCCAAGGGACTAGCGGGGGGGTGCAGACCCAGTACTTC
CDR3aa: CASSQGTSGGVQTQYF

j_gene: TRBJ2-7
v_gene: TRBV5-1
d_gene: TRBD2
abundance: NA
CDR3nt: TGCGCCAGCAGCTTGGAGCCTAGCGGGGCCTACGAGCAGTACTTC
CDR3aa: CASSLEPSGAYEQYF

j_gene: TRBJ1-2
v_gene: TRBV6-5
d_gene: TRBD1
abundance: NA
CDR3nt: TGTGCCAGCAGTCCTACGACAGGGTATTTTGGCTACACCTTC
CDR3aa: CASSPTTGYFGYTF

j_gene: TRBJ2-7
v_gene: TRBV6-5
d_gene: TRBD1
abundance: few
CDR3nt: TGTGCCAGCAGTTACAGGGGGACAGGGTCCTACGAGCAGTACTTC
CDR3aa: CASSYRGTGSYEQYF

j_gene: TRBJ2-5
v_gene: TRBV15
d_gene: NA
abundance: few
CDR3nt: TGTGCCACCAGCAGACCGCAGTCCGGAGAGACCCAGTACTTC
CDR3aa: CATSRPQSGETQYF

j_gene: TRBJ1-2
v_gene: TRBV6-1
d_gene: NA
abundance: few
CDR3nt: TGTGCCAGCAGTGAGCCAAGTCGAGCCTTTTATGGCAGGAACTATGGCTACACCTTC
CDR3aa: CASSEPSRAFYGRNYGYTF

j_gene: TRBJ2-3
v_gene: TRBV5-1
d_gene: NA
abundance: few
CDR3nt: TGCGCCAGCAGCACAACAGGATCGGGCACAGATACGCAGTATTTT
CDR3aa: CASSTTGSGTDTQYF